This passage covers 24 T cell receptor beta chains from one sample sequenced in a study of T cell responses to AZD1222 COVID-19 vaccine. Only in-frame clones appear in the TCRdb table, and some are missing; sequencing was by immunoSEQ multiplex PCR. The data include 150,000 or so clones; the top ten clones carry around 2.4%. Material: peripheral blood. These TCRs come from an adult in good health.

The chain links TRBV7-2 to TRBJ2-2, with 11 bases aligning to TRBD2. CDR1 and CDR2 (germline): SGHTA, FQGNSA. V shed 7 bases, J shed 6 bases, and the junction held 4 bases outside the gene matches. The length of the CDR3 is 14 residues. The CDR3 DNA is TGTGCCAGCAAGACTAGCGGGGAAGCCGGGGAGCTGTTTTTT. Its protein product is CASKTSGEAGELFF.

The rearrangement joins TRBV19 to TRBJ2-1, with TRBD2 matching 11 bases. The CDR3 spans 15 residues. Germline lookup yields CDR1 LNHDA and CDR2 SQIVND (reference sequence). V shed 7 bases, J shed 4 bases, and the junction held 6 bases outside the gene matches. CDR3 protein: CASNQLAGVYNEQFF. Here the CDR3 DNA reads TGTGCCAGTAACCAACTAGCGGGGGTGTACAATGAGCAGTTCTTC. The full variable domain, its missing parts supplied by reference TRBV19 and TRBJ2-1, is DGGITQSPKYLFRKEGQNVTLSCEQNLNHDAMYWYRQDPGQGLRLIYYSQIVNDFQKGDIAEGYSVSREKKESFPLTVTSAQKNPTAFYLCASNQLAGVYNEQFFGPGTRLTVL.

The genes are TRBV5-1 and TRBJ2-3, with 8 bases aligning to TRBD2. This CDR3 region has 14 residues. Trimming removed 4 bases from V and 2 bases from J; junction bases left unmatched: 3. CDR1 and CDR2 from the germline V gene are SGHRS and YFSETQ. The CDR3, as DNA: TGCGCCAGCAGCGCGGGGGGCCCCACAGATACGCAGTATTTT. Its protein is CASSAGGPTDTQYF.

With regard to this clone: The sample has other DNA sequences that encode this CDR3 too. The CDR3 DNA sequence: TGTGCCTGGAGTGGGAGCAATCAGCCCCAGCATTTT. Translation gives CAWSGSNQPQHF. The V call is TRBV30, the J call TRBJ1-5; D gene ambiguous. This CDR3 contains 12 residues. Deletions cut 1 base from V and 1 base from J, with 2 bases between. Germline lookup yields CDR1 GTSNPN and CDR2 SVGIG (reference sequence).

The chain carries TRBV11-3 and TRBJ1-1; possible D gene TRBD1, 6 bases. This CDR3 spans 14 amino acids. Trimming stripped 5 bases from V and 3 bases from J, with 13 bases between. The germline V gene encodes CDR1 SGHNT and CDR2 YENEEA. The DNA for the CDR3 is TGTGCCAGCAGCCGGGACATCAGGTACACTGAAGCTTTCTTT. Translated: CASSRDIRYTEAFF.

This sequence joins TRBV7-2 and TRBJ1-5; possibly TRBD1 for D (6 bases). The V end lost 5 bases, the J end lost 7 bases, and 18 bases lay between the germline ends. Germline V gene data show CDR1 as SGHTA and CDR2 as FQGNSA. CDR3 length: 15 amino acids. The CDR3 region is CASSPQGFSGQPQHF. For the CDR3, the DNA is TGTGCCAGCAGCCCCCAGGGGTTTTCAGGCCAGCCCCAGCATTTT.

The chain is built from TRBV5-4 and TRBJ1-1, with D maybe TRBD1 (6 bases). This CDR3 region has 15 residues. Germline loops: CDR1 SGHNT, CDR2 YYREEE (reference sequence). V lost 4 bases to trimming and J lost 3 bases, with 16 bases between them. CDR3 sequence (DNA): TGTGCCAGCAGCACGAATACAGGGACGTACACTGAAGCTTTCTTT. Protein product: CASSTNTGTYTEAFF.

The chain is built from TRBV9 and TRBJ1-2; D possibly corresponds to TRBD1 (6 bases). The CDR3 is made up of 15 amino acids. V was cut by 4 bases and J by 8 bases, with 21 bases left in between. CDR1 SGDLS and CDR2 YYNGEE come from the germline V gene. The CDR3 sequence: CASSPSRGRGGGYTF. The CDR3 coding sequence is TGTGCCAGCAGCCCATCTAGAGGCAGGGGTGGGGGCTACACCTTC.

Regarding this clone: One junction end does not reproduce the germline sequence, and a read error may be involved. CDR3 sequence: CASAPRGGFYGYTF. The CDR3 nucleotides are TGTGCCAGCGCACCACGCGGGGGATTCTATGGCTACACCTTC. The chain combines TRBV18 with TRBJ1-2; a possible D gene is TRBD1 (5 bases). The V gene's germline CDR1 is KGHSH and CDR2 LQKENI. The CDR3 consists of 14 residues.

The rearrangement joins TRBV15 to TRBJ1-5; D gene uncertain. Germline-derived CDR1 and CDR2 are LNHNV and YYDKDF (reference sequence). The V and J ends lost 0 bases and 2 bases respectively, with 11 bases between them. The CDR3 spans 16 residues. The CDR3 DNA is TGTGCCACCAGCAGAGATCTCTCAGGTCGCAATCAGCCCCAGCATTTT. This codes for CATSRDLSGRNQPQHF.

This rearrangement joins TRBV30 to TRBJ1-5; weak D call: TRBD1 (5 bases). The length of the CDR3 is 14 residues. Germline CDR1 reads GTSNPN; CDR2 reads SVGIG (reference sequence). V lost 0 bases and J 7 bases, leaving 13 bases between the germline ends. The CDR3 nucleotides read TGTGCCTGGAGTGTAACGGGGCAATGGCAGCCCCAGCATTTT. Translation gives CAWSVTGQWQPQHF.

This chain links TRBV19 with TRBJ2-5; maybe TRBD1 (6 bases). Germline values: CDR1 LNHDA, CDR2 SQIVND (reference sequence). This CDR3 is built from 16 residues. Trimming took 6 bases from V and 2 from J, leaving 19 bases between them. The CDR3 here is CASSNSQGRRQETQYF. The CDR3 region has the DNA TGTGCCAGTAGCAACTCCCAGGGGCGTCGGCAAGAGACCCAGTACTTC. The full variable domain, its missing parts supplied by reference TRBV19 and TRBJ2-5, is DGGITQSPKYLFRKEGQNVTLSCEQNLNHDAMYWYRQDPGQGLRLIYYSQIVNDFQKGDIAEGYSVSREKKESFPLTVTSAQKNPTAFYLCASSNSQGRRQETQYFGPGTRLLVL.

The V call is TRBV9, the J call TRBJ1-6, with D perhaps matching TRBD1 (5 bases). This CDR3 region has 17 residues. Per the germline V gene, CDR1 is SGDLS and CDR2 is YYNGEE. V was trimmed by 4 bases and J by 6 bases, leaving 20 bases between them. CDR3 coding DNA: TGTGCCAGCAGCTTAGACCCGGGCAGGACATCTAATTCACCCCTCCACTTT. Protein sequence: CASSLDPGRTSNSPLHF.

This chain's CDR3 is CASSPGTLYGYTF. CDR3 coding DNA: TGTGCCAGCAGTCCCGGGACACTCTATGGCTACACCTTC. The chain employs TRBV6-2 or TRBV6-3 and TRBJ1-2; a possible D gene is TRBD1 (6 bases). Germline-derived CDR1 and CDR2 are MNHEY and SVGEGT. The CDR3 extends over 13 amino acids. Trimming removed 5 bases from V and 4 bases from J, with 11 bases in between.

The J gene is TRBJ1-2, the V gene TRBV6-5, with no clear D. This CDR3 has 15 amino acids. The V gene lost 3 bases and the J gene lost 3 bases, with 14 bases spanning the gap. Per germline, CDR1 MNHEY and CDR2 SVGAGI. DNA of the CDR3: TGTGCCAGCAGTTATTCAGGAGGGTATGACTATGGCTACACCTTC. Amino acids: CASSYSGGYDYGYTF.

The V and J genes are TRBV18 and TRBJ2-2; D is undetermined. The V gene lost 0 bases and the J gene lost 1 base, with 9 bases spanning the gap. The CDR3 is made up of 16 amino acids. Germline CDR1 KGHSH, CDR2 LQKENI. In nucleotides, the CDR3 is TGTGCCAGCTCACCACCGTCGGTGAAGAACACCGGGGAGCTGTTTTTT. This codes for CASSPPSVKNTGELFF.

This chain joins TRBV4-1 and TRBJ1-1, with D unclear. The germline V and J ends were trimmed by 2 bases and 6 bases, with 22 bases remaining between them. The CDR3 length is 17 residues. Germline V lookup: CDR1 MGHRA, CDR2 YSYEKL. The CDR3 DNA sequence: TGCGCCAGCAGCCAACAGCCGGACCGGCCTCCTTTGGCTGAAGCTTTCTTT. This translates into CASSQQPDRPPLAEAFF.

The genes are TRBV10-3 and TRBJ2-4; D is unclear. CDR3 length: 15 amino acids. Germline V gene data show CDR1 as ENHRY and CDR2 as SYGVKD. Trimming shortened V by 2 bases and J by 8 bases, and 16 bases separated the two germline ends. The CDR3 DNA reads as TGTGCCATCAGTGAGACGGCAGACTTAGTCGACATTCAGTACTTC. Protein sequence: CAISETADLVDIQYF.

The CDR3 coding sequence is TGTGCCAGCAGTTACGCAGCGGGGAGGGAGACCCAGTACTTC. Amino acids: CASSYAAGRETQYF. The gene calls are TRBV6-6 and TRBJ2-5, with 7 bases fitting TRBD2. J gave up 5 bases and V 2 bases, and 5 bases lay outside the gene matches. The CDR3 totals 14 residues. Germline V gives CDR1 MNHNY, CDR2 SVGAGI (reference sequence).

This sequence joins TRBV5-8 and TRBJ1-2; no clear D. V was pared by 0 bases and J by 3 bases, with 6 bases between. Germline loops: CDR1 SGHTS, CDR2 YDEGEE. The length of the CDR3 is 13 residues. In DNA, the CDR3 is TGTGCCAGCAGCTTGGGGAAGGACTATGGCTACACCTTC. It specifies CASSLGKDYGYTF.

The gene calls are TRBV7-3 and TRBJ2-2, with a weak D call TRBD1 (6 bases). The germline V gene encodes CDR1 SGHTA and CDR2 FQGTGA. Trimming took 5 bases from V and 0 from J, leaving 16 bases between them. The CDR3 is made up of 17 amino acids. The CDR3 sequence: CASSPTGLGTNTGELFF. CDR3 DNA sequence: TGTGCCAGCAGCCCTACAGGGCTCGGGACGAACACCGGGGAGCTGTTTTTT. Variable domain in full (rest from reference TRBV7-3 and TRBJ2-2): GAGVSQTPSNKVTEKGKYVELRCDPISGHTALYWYRQSLGQGPEFLIYFQGTGAADDSGLPNDRFFAVRPEGSVSTLKIQRTERGDSAVYLCASSPTGLGTNTGELFFGEGSRLTVL.

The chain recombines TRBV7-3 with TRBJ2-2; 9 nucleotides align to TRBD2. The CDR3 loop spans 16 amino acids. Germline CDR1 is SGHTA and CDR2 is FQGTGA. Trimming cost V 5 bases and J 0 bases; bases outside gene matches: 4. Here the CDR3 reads CASSLRTSANTGELFF. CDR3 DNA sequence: TGTGCCAGCAGCCTCAGGACTAGCGCGAACACCGGGGAGCTGTTTTTT.

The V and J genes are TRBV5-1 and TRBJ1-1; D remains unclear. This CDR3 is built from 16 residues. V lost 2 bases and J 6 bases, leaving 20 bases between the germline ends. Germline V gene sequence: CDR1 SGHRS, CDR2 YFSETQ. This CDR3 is CASSFPFTGGLAEAFF. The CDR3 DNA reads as TGCGCCAGCAGCTTCCCGTTCACCGGAGGGCTGGCTGAAGCTTTCTTT.

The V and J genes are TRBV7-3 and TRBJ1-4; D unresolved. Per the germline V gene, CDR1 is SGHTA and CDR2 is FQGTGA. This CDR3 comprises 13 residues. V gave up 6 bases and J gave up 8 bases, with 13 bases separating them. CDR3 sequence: CASSFDRGEKLFF. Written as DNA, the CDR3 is TGTGCCAGCAGTTTCGACCGGGGAGAAAAACTGTTTTTT.